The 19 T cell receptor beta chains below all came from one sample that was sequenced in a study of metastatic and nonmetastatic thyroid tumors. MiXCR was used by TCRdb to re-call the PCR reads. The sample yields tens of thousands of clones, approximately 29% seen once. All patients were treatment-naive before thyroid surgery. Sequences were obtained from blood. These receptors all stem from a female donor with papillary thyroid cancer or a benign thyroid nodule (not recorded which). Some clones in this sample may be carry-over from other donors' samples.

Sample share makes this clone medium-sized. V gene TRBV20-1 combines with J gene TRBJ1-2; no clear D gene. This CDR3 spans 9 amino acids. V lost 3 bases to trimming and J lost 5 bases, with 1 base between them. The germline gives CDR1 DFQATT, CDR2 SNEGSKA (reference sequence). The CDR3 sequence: CSASYGYTF. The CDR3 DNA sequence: TGCAGTGCTAGTTATGGCTACACCTTC.

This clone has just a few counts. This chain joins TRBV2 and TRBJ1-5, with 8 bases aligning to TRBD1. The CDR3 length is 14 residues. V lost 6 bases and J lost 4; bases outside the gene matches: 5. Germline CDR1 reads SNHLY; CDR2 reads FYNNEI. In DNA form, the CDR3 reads TGTGCCAGCAGCCCGACAGGGGTGAATCAGCCCCAGCATTTT. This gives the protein CASSPTGVNQPQHF.

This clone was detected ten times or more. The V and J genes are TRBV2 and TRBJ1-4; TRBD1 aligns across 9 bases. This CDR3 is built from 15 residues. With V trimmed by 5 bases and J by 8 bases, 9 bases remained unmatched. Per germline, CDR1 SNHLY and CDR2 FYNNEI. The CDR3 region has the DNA TGTGCCAGCAGTCTTTACACAGGGGGCACCGAAAAACTGTTTTTT. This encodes CASSLYTGGTEKLFF.

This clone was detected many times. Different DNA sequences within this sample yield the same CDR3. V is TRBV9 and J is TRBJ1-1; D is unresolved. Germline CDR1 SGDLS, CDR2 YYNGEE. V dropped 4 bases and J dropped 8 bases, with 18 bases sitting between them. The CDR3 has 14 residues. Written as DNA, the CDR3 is TGTGCCAGCAGCCATTCTTCAGACTCTTTAGAAGCTTTCTTT. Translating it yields CASSHSSDSLEAFF.

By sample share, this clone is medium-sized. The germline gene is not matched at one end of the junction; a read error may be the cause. CDR3 region: CASSTPIMGNPEAFF. The DNA of the CDR3 is TGTGCCAGCTCAACCCCGATAATGGGGAACCCTGAAGCTTTCTTT. The chain uses TRBV18 and TRBJ1-1; D is uncertain. CDR1 is KGHSH and CDR2 is LQKENI in the germline V gene. The CDR3 length is 15 residues.

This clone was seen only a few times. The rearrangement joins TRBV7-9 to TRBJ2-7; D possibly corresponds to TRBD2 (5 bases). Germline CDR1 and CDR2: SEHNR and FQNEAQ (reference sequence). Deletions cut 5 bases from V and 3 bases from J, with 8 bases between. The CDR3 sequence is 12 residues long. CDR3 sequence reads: CASSDDYYEQYF. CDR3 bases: TGTGCCAGCAGCGACGACTACTACGAGCAGTACTTC.

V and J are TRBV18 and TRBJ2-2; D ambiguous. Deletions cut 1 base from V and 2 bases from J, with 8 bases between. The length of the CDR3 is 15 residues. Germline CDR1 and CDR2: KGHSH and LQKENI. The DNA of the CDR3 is TGTGCCAGCTCACCACAGGAGATCAACACCGGGGAGCTGTTTTTT. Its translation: CASSPQEINTGELFF.

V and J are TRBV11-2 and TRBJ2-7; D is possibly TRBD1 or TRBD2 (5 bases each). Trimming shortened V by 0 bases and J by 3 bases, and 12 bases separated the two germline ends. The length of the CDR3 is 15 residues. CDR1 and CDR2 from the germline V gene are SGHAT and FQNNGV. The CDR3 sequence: CASSLENIGGYEQYF. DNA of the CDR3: TGTGCCAGCAGCTTAGAAAACATTGGGGGCTACGAGCAGTACTTC.

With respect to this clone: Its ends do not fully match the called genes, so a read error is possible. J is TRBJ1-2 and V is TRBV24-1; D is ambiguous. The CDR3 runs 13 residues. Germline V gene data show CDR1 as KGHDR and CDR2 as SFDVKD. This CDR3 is CATSENSFYGYTF. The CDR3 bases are TGTGCCACCAGTGAGAACAGCTTCTATGGCTACACCTTT.

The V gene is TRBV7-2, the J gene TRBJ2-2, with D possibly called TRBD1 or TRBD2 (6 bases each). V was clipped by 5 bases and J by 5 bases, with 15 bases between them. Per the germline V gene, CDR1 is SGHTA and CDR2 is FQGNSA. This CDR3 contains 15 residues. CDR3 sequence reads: CASSRGGQGTGELFF. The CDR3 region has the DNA TGTGCCAGCAGCAGAGGGGGGCAGGGGACCGGGGAGCTGTTTTTT.

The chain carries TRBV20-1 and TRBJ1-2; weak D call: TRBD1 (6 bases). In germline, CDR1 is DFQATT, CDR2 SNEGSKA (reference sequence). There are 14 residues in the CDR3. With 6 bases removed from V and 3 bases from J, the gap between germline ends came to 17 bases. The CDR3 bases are TGCAGTGCCGATAAGTCAGGGGTTGACTATGGCTACACCTTC. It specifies CSADKSGVDYGYTF.

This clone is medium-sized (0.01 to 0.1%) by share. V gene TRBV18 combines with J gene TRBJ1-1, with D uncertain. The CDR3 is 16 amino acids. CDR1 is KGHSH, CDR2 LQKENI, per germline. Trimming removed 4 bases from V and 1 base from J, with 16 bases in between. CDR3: CASSHSITPSNTEAFF. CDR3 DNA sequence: TGTGCCAGCTCACACTCAATCACCCCATCGAACACTGAAGCTTTCTTT.

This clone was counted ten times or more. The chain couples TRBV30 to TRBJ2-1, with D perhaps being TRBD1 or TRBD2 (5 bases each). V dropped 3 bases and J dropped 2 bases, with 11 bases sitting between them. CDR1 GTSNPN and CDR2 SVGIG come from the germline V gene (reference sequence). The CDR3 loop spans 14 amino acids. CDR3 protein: CAWSPGRTYNEQFF. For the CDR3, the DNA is TGTGCCTGGAGCCCGGGACGTACCTACAATGAGCAGTTCTTC.

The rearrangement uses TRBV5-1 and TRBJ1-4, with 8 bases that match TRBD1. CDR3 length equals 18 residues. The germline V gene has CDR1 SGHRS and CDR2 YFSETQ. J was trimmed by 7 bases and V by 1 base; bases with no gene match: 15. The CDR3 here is CASSLNSGQGARGEKLFF. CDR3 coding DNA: TGCGCCAGCAGCTTGAATTCTGGGCAGGGGGCGCGAGGTGAAAAACTGTTTTTT.

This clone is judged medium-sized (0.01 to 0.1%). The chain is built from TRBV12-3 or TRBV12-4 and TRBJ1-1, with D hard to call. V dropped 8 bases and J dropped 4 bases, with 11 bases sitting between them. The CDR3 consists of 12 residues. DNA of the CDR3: TGTGCCAGCTGTGTGTCGGGCACTGAAGCTTTCTTT. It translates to CASCVSGTEAFF.

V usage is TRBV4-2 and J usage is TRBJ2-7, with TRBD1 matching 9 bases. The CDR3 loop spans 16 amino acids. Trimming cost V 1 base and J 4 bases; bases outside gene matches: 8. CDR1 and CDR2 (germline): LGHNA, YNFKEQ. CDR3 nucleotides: TGTGCCAGCAGCCAAGCCACAGGGGGCGCGGTATACGAGCAGTACTTC. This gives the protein CASSQATGGAVYEQYF.

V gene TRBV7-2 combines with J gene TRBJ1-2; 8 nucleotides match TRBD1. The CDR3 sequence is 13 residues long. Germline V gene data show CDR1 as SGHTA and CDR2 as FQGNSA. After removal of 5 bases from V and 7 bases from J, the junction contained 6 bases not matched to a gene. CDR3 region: CASSTNGQGGYTF. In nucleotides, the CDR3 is TGTGCCAGCAGCACGAACGGACAGGGTGGCTACACCTTC.

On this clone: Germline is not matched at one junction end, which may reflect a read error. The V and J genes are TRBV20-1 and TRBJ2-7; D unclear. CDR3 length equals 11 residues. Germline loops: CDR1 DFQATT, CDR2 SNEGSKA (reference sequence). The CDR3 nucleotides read TGCAGTGCTAGAGGGAGCTACGAGCAATACTTC. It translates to CSARGSYEQYF.

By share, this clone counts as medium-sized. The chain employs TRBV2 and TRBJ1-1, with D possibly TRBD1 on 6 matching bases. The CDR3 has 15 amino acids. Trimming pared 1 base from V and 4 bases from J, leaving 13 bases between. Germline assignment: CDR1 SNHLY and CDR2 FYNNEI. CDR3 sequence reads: CASSEDEQGSTEAFF. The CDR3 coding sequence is TGTGCCAGCAGTGAAGACGAACAGGGTAGCACTGAAGCTTTCTTT.